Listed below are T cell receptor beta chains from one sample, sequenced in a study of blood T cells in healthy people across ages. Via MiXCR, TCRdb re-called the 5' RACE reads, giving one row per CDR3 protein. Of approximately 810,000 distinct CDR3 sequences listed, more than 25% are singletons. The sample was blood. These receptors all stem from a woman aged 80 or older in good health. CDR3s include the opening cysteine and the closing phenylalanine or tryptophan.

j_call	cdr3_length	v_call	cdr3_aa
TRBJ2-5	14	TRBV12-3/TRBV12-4	CASSRYQNQETQYF
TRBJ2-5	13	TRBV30	CAWSVLEGETQYF
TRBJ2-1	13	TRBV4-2	CASSQVPGEPQFF
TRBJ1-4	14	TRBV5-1	CASSTQDSNEKLFF
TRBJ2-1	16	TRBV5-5	CASSLRGPGSYNEQFF
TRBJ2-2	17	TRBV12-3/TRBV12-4	CASSLILAGGLSGELFF
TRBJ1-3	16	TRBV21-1	CASSKARGGSGNTIYF
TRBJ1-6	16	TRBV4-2	CASSQDGAGRNSPLHF
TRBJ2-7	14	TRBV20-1	CSARPTGGSDEQYF
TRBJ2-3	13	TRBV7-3	CASSFGISDTQYF
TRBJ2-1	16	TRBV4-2	CASSQLTGGPGYEQFF
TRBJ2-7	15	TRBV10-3	CAISPTSGGAYEQYF
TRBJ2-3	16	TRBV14	CASSRFRAGGTDTQYF
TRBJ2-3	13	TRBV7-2	CASSLGDSYTQYF
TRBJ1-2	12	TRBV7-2	CASSPGLVGYTF
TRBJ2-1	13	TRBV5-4	CASSLAQGHEQVF
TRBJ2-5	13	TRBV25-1	CASIDRTQETQYF
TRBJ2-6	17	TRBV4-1	CASSQGTVFSGANVLTF
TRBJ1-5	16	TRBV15	CATSTSTGPVNQPQHF
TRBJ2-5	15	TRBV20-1	CSAGTPDRIQETQYF
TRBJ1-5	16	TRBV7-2	CASSLSKGCSNQPQHF
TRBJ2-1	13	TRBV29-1	CSVATSTYNEQFF
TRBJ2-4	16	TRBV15	CATSRAGQGSKNIQYF
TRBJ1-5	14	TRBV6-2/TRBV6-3	CASSYSQSNQPQHF
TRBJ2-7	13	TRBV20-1	CSAPDRTKYEQYF
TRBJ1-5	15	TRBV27	CASSSPAQGYQPQHF
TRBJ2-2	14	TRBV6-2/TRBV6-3	CASSDGGSIGELFF
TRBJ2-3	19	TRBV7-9	CASSLASWTVLKGTDTQYF
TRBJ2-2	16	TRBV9	CASSVGPAAWAGELFF
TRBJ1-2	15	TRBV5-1	CASTNPDRRNYGYTF
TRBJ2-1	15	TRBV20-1	CSARTSVSSYNEQFF
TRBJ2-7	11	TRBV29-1	CSVDGQYEQYF
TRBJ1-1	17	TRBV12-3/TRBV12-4	CASSLDRWTRANTEAFF
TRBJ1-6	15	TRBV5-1	CASSLEDRGGSPLHF
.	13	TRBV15	CATSQTAYNEQYF
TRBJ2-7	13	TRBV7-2	CASSFERAYEQYF
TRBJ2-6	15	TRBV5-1	CASSLSSGGANVLTF
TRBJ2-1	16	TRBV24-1	CATSDLGPSSYNEQFF
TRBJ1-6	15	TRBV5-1	CASSSSGAYNSPLHF
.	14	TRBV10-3	CAISEPTKLGEQYF
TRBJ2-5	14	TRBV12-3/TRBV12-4	CASSIASEQETQYF
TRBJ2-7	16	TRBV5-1	CASSLPVSEPSYEQYF